What follows are 31 T cell receptor beta chains derived from one specimen sequenced in a study of blood T cell repertoires in COVID-19. The repertoire was sequenced with immunoSEQ multiplex PCR; TCRdb's copy has only in-frame clones and lacks some. The sample includes about 250,000 clones, roughly 80% of them seen just once. The sequencing input was peripheral blood. The receptor source for this set is a man older than 75 with acute or convalescent COVID-19.

CDR3 in amino acids: CASSKARGQGGQETQYF. The CDR3, as DNA: TGTGCCAGCAGCAAAGCGAGGGGACAGGGTGGCCAAGAGACCCAGTACTTC. The rearrangement joins TRBV21-1 to TRBJ2-5; no DNA check was done on the table's D call, TRBD1. TRBV21-1 is classified as a pseudogene. This CDR3 has 17 residues.

In DNA form, the CDR3 reads TGTGCCAGCAGTTACAAGGCAGGGCCCTATGGCTACACCTTC. It encodes CASSYKAGPYGYTF. The chain recombines TRBV6-5 with TRBJ1-2; maybe TRBD1 (5 bases). The germline V and J ends were trimmed by 2 bases and 4 bases, with 11 bases remaining between them. Germline V gene lookup returns CDR1 MNHEY and CDR2 SVGAGI. The CDR3 has 14 amino acids.

The V and J genes are TRBV24-1 and TRBJ1-4, with TRBD1 matching over 9 bases. Germline V CDR1 and CDR2: KGHDR, SFDVKD. J gave up 3 bases and V 5 bases, and 6 bases lay outside the gene matches. The length of the CDR3 is 16 residues. The DNA for the CDR3 is TGTGCCACCAGTGGGACAGGGGAAGGGGCTAATGAAAAACTGTTTTTT. It codes for CATSGTGEGANEKLFF.

The chain is built from TRBV7-9 and TRBJ2-6; D not resolved. This CDR3 region has 14 residues. The ends were cut back, 5 bases at V and 4 bases at J, with 9 bases in the middle. Germline loops: CDR1 SEHNR, CDR2 FQNEAQ (reference sequence). CDR3 loop: CASSPLGGANVLTF. For the CDR3, the DNA is TGTGCCAGCAGCCCCCTCGGGGGGGCCAACGTCCTGACTTTC.

The rearrangement links TRBV11-2 to TRBJ2-7; the match to TRBD1 covers 7 bases. The length of the CDR3 is 15 residues. Germline V lookup: CDR1 SGHAT, CDR2 FQNNGV. The V segment lost 3 bases and the J segment 0 bases; nucleotides outside the gene matches: 5. Here the CDR3 reads CASSFDRVFSYEQYF. Here the CDR3 DNA reads TGTGCCAGCAGCTTCGACAGGGTTTTCTCCTACGAGCAGTACTTC.

Only one count was recorded for this clone. The chain joins TRBV2 to TRBJ2-3; D not certain. The length of the CDR3 is 14 residues. The germline V and J ends were trimmed by 4 bases and 4 bases, with 12 bases remaining between them. CDR1 is SNHLY, CDR2 FYNNEI, per germline. The CDR3 here is CASSVQKTPDTQYF. The CDR3 region has the DNA TGTGCCAGCAGTGTACAGAAAACGCCAGATACGCAGTATTTT. Full variable domain (outside the CDR3, taken from reference TRBV2 and TRBJ2-3): EPEVTQTPSHQVTQMGQEVILRCVPISNHLYFYWYRQILGQKVEFLVSFYNNEISEKSEIFDDQFSVERPDGSNFTLKIRSTKLEDSAMYFCASSVQKTPDTQYFGPGTRLTVL.

The DNA of the CDR3 is TGTGCCAGCAGCTTCCAGGGGCTCGTCACCGGGGAGCTGTTTTTT. Its protein is CASSFQGLVTGELFF. The chain couples TRBV5-4 to TRBJ2-2; a possible D gene is TRBD1 (6 bases). V was clipped by 2 bases and J by 4 bases, with 12 bases between them. Germline CDR1 and CDR2: SGHNT and YYREEE (reference sequence). CDR3 length equals 15 residues.

The genes are TRBV5-1 and TRBJ1-1; 8 positions match TRBD1. The germline V gene encodes CDR1 SGHRS and CDR2 YFSETQ. CDR3 length: 14 residues. V was clipped by 3 bases and J by 5 bases; unmatched bases: 6. CDR3 in amino acids: CASSSQGAGTEAFF. CDR3 bases: TGCGCCAGCAGCTCTCAGGGGGCTGGAACTGAAGCTTTCTTT.

The chain uses TRBV5-1 and TRBJ2-3; 10 bases are shared with TRBD1. The CDR3 extends over 13 amino acids. The germline CDR1 and CDR2 sequences are SGHRS and YFSETQ. V lost 7 bases, J lost 4 bases, and 3 bases stayed unmatched. For the CDR3, the DNA is TGCGCCAGCGCGACAGGGGGCTCAGATACGCAGTATTTT. This encodes CASATGGSDTQYF.

The J gene is TRBJ2-7, the V gene TRBV10-3; possible D gene TRBD1, 6 bases. V shed 3 bases and J shed 1 base, with 13 bases lying between them. This CDR3 has 15 residues. From germline, CDR1 is ENHRY and CDR2 SYGVKD. The DNA for the CDR3 is TGTGCCATCAGTGAAGGGCCAGGGACATCCTACGAGCAGTACTTC. Protein: CAISEGPGTSYEQYF.

The chain recombines TRBV20-1 with TRBJ2-4; possibly TRBD2 for D (6 bases). The CDR3 is 11 residues long. Germline values: CDR1 DFQATT, CDR2 SNEGSKA (reference sequence). Trimming removed 3 bases at V and 9 bases at J, with 9 bases between. The DNA for the CDR3 is TGCAGTGCTAGTTTCGGGGGCATTCAGTACTTC. Protein: CSASFGGIQYF.

This rearrangement joins TRBV10-1 to TRBJ2-2; TRBD2 matches at 7 bases. This CDR3 spans 14 amino acids. V shed 4 bases and J 7 bases; nucleotides not matched to a gene: 6. Germline CDR1 WNHNN, CDR2 SYGVQD (reference sequence). This CDR3 reads CASSVAGDGGELFF. In nucleotides, the CDR3 is TGCGCCAGCAGTGTCGCGGGGGACGGCGGGGAGCTGTTTTTT.

This CDR3 is CASSSARGTQETQYF. For the CDR3, the DNA is TGTGCCAGCAGTTCCGCACGGGGGACCCAAGAGACCCAGTACTTC. The V gene is TRBV2, the J gene TRBJ2-5; tentative D call: TRBD2 (6 bases). The CDR3 sequence is 15 residues long. Germline V gene data show CDR1 as SNHLY and CDR2 as FYNNEI. Trimming took off 5 bases at V and 1 base at J, with 14 bases between the two ends.

This clone has a count of ten or more. V is TRBV3-1 (or the pseudogene TRBV3-2) and J is TRBJ2-1; 16 bases fit TRBD2. The CDR3 spans 17 residues. Germline V CDR1 and CDR2: LGHDT, YNNKEL (reference sequence). Trimming took 4 bases from V and 12 from J; bases not matched to a gene: 12. CDR3 in DNA: TGTGCCAGCAGCCGACCGGGACTAGCGGGGGGGCCCGGGTTGCAGTTCTTC. Translated: CASSRPGLAGGPGLQFF.

V usage is TRBV5-5 and J usage is TRBJ2-3, with 9 bases lining up with TRBD1. Per the germline V gene, CDR1 is SGHKS and CDR2 is YYEKEE (reference sequence). J gave up 5 bases and V 0 bases, and 4 bases lay outside the gene matches. The CDR3 consists of 15 residues. Here the CDR3 reads CASSLEGQGLDTQYF. The CDR3 DNA reads TGTGCCAGCAGCTTGGAGGGACAGGGTTTAGATACGCAGTATTTT.

Regarding this clone: A read error may produce the germline difference seen at one junction end. The genes are TRBV30 and TRBJ1-5, with 7 bases lining up with TRBD1. In germline, CDR1 is GTSNPN, CDR2 SVGIG (reference sequence). There are 15 residues in the CDR3. Here the CDR3 DNA reads TGTGGCTGGAGTGCCGGGAACAGGGGTAATCAGCCCCAGCATTTT. Residues: CGWSAGNRGNQPQHF.

About this clone: Different DNA sequences within this sample yield the same CDR3. The CDR3 is CASSSDRGPYEQYF. CDR3 sequence (DNA): TGCGCCAGCAGCTCGGACAGGGGCCCCTACGAGCAGTACTTC. This chain uses TRBV5-1 with TRBJ2-7; 9 positions match TRBD1. V lost 3 bases and J lost 2; bases outside the gene matches: 3. The V gene's germline CDR1 is SGHRS and CDR2 YFSETQ. The CDR3 runs 14 residues.

V usage is TRBV11-2 and J usage is TRBJ1-2; no firm D call. CDR1 and CDR2 (germline): SGHAT, FQNNGV. Between the trimmed V and J ends, which lost 3 bases and 4 bases, there was a span of 9 bases. The CDR3 has 13 amino acids. The DNA of the CDR3 is TGTGCCAGCAGCTTCGCCTCGGGCTATGGCTACACCTTC. Its translation: CASSFASGYGYTF.

Here the CDR3 reads CARSFGQATNYGYTF. The CDR3 DNA is TGTGCCAGAAGCTTTGGACAGGCTACTAACTATGGCTACACCTTC. V is TRBV5-3 and J is TRBJ1-2; 7 bases line up with TRBD1. TRBV5-3 is assigned to the ORF class and has an uncertain function. The junction had 4 bases not matched to a gene; V was cut back by 2 bases and J by 0 bases. The length of the CDR3 is 15 residues.

The chain links TRBV2 to TRBJ1-1; weak D call: TRBD1 (6 bases). The CDR3 sequence is 15 residues long. Trimming shortened V by 0 bases and J by 1 base, and 9 bases separated the two germline ends. Germline V CDR1 and CDR2: SNHLY, FYNNEI. CDR3: CASSEAQGGNTEAFF. In nucleotides, the CDR3 is TGTGCCAGCAGTGAAGCGCAAGGGGGGAACACTGAAGCTTTCTTT.

The chain is built from TRBV5-1 and TRBJ1-5, with D perhaps TRBD1 (6 bases). Germline V gene data show CDR1 as SGHRS and CDR2 as YFSETQ. The germline V and J ends were trimmed by 1 base and 6 bases, with 11 bases remaining between them. The CDR3 extends over 14 amino acids. In DNA form, the CDR3 reads TGCGCCAGCAGCTTGTCGGCAGGGGCTCAGCCCCAGCATTTT. Its protein is CASSLSAGAQPQHF.

The chain has TRBV27 and TRBJ2-7; weak D call: TRBD1 (5 bases). The CDR3 extends over 14 amino acids. CDR1 and CDR2 (germline): MNHEY, SMNVEV (reference sequence). The V end lost 0 bases, the J end lost 7 bases, and 13 bases lay between the germline ends. The CDR3: CASSLSQGWWEQYF. In DNA, the CDR3 is TGTGCCAGCAGTTTATCCCAGGGTTGGTGGGAGCAGTACTTC.

This chain joins TRBV28 and TRBJ2-1; the match to TRBD2 covers 12 bases. Germline V CDR1 and CDR2: MDHEN, SYDVKM. The ends lost 8 bases at V and 8 bases at J; junction bases unmatched: 10. The CDR3 covers 15 residues. The CDR3 bases are TGTGCCAGCGTTACCGGGACTAGCGGGTGGTATGAGCAGTTCTTC. Translated, it gives CASVTGTSGWYEQFF.

This clone is a singleton in its sample. V is TRBV19 and J is TRBJ2-1; weak D call: TRBD1 (5 bases). Germline values: CDR1 LNHDA, CDR2 SQIVND (reference sequence). The V end lost 3 bases, the J end lost 5 bases, and 17 bases lay between the germline ends. The CDR3 is 16 residues long. Here the CDR3 DNA reads TGTGCCAGTAGTATTAGGACACCCGGTTCGAACAATGAGCAGTTCTTC. This translates into CASSIRTPGSNNEQFF.

The chain uses TRBV25-1 and TRBJ1-1; 11 bases fit TRBD1. The J segment lost 1 base and the V segment lost 6 bases, leaving 10 bases of the junction unmatched. The CDR3 has 17 residues. CDR1 is MGHDK, CDR2 SYGVNS, per germline. The CDR3 DNA is TGTGCCAGCAGGGGATGGGGACAGGGGGAACCGAACACTGAAGCTTTCTTT. It encodes CASRGWGQGEPNTEAFF.

V gene TRBV11-2 combines with J gene TRBJ1-2, with D tentatively TRBD1 (5 bases). CDR3 length: 14 amino acids. CDR1 and CDR2 from the germline V gene are SGHAT and FQNNGV. With 5 bases removed from V and 3 bases from J, the gap between germline ends came to 13 bases. The chain's CDR3 is CASSLRGFYYGYTF. As DNA, the CDR3 is TGTGCCAGCAGCCTAAGGGGTTTCTACTATGGCTACACCTTC.

V gene TRBV5-1 combines with J gene TRBJ2-7, with TRBD2 identical over 8 bases. CDR3 length: 15 amino acids. CDR1 and CDR2 from the germline V gene are SGHRS and YFSETQ. Trimming removed 0 bases from V and 2 bases from J; junction bases left unmatched: 4. CDR3 amino acids: CASSLGLAGAYEQYF. The CDR3 DNA reads as TGCGCCAGCAGCTTGGGGCTAGCGGGTGCCTACGAGCAGTACTTC.

The gene calls are TRBV27 and TRBJ2-7; TRBD2 agrees at 7 bases. The V and J ends lost 5 bases and 3 bases, in that order; junction bases with no gene match: 7. CDR3 length: 14 amino acids. Germline CDR1 reads MNHEY; CDR2 reads SMNVEV (reference sequence). The CDR3 is CASSGGERGYEQYF. CDR3 coding DNA: TGTGCCAGCAGTGGGGGGGAAAGGGGCTACGAGCAGTACTTC.

This sequence joins TRBV25-1 and TRBJ2-7; TRBD1 matches at 8 bases. The CDR3 spans 13 residues. The germline gives CDR1 MGHDK, CDR2 SYGVNS. The junction had 0 bases not matched to a gene; V was cut back by 4 bases and J by 1 base. The CDR3 region has the DNA TGTGCCAGCAGTGGACAGGGGTCCTACGAGCAGTACTTC. It codes for CASSGQGSYEQYF.

The genes are TRBV18 and TRBJ2-2; the D gene is possibly TRBD1 (6 bases). V was shortened by 5 bases and J by 6 bases, with 16 bases between the two germline ends. In germline, CDR1 is KGHSH, CDR2 LQKENI. The CDR3 consists of 15 residues. CDR3 DNA sequence: TGTGCCAGCTCAATCCAGGGGATGGGCTCCGGGGAGCTGTTTTTT. The encoded protein is CASSIQGMGSGELFF.

V and J are TRBV13 and TRBJ2-1; D call uncertain. This CDR3 has 15 residues. The ends were cut back, 6 bases at V and 0 bases at J, with 12 bases in the middle. CDR1 is PRHDT, CDR2 FYEKMQ, per germline (reference sequence). The CDR3 region is CASSSWSLSYNEQFF. The DNA of the CDR3 is TGTGCCAGCAGTTCGTGGAGCCTCTCCTACAATGAGCAGTTCTTC.